The clone carrying this T cell receptor beta chain occurred a few times. No antigen is known for it. There were healthy Caucasian individuals from Russia, aged roughly 6 to 90, serving as donors. The CDR3 spans 12 residues. Germline V gene data show CDR1 as DFQATT and CDR2 as SNEGSKA (reference sequence). Trimming pared 6 bases from V and 5 bases from J, leaving 13 bases between. This sample was taken from a study of blood T cells in healthy people across ages. Whole-study results and caveats: TCR beta diversity tracked closely with naive T cell percentage.

The second PCR ran about 6 to 11 cycles with a sample-barcoded 5' primer and J-beta primers. TCRdb called the 5' RACE reads again in MiXCR, with one record for every CDR3 protein. The sample lists about 1.1 million distinct CDR3 sequences; roughly two fifths were seen once. Material: blood. The clonotype comes from a man between 18 and 29 years old in good health. This chain connects TRBV20-1 to TRBJ1-1; TRBD1 is a possible D gene (6 bases). CDR3 bases: TGCAGTGCATCGGACAGTGGGACTGAAGCTTTCTTT. The encoded protein is CSASDSGTEAFF.